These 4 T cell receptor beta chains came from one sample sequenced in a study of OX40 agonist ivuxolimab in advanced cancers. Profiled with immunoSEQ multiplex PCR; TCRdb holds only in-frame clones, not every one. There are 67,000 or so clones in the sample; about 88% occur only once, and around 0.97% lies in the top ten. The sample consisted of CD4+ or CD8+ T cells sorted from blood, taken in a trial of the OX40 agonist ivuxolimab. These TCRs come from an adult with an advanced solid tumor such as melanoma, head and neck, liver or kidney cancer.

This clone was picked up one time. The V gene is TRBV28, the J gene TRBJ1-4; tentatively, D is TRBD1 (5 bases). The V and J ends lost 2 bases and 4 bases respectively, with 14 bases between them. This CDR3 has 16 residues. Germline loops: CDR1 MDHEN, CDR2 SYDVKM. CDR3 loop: CASSLNYPRVNEKLFF. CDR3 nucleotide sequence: TGTGCCAGCAGTTTAAATTACCCCAGGGTTAATGAAAAACTGTTTTTT.

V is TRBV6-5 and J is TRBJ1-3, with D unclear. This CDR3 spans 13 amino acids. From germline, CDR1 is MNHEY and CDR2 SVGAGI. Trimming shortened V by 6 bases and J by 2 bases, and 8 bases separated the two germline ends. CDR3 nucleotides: TGTGCCAGCAGCACGACACCTGGAAACACCATATATTTT. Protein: CASSTTPGNTIYF.

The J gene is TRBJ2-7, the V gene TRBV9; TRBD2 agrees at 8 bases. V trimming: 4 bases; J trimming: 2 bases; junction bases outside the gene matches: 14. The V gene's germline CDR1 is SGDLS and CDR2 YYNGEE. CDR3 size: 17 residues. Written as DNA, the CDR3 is TGTGCCAGCAGCCGACCCTCCGGGACTAGTGGGACCTACGAGCAGTACTTC. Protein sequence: CASSRPSGTSGTYEQYF. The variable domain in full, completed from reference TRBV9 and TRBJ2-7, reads DSGVTQTPKHLITATGQRVTLRCSPRSGDLSVYWYQQSLDQGLQFLIQYYNGEERAKGNILERFSAQQFPDLHSELNLSSLELGDSALYFCASSRPSGTSGTYEQYFGPGTRLTVT.

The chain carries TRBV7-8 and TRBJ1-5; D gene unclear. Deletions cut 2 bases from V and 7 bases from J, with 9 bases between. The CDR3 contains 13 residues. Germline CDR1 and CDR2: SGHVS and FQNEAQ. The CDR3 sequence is CASSLREGQPQHF. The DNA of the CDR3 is TGTGCCAGCAGCTTACGGGAGGGCCAGCCCCAGCATTTT.